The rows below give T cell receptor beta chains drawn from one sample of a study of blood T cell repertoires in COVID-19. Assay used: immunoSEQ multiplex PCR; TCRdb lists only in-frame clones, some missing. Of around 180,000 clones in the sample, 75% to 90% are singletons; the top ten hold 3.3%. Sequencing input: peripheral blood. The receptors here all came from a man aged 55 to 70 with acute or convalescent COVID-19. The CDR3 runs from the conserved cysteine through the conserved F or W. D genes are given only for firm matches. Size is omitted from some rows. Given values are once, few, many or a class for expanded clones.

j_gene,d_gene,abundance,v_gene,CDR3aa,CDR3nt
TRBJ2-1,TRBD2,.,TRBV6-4,CASSPKAGGYNEQFF,TGTGCCAGCTCCCCTAAGGCGGGAGGTTACAATGAGCAGTTCTTC
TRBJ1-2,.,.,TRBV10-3,CAISFTGSGGYTF,TGTGCCATCAGCTTCACAGGGTCTGGAGGCTACACCTTC
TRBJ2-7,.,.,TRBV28,CASSSPSPYEQYF,TGTGCCAGCAGTAGTCCGAGTCCCTACGAGCAGTACTTC
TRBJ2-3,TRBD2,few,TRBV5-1,CASSLASGRGQDTQYF,TGCGCCAGCAGCTTGGCTAGCGGACGTGGGCAAGATACGCAGTATTTT
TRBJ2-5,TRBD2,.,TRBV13,CASSFGLDGETQYF,TGTGCCAGCAGCTTCGGACTAGATGGGGAGACCCAGTACTTC
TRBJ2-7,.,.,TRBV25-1,CASEDSPSKYEQYF,TGTGCCAGCGAGGACAGTCCGAGCAAGTACGAGCAGTACTTC
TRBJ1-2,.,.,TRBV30,CAWTGSYGYTF,TGTGCCTGGACAGGGTCCTATGGCTACACCTTC
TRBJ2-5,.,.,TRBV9,CASSADQGSGEGETQYF,TGTGCCAGCAGCGCGGATCAGGGGTCAGGGGAGGGAGAGACCCAGTACTTC
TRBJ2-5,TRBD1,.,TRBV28,CASTRRTGAQYF,TGTGCCAGCACTAGGCGCACAGGGGCCCAGTACTTC
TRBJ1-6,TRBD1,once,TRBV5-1,CASSLGTGTNSPLHF,TGCGCCAGCAGCTTGGGGACAGGGACGAATTCACCCCTCCACTTT
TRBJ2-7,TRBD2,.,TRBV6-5,CASSYGTSGNYEQYF,TGTGCCAGCAGTTACGGGACTAGCGGGAACTACGAGCAGTACTTC
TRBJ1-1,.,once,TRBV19,CASSIGQFMNTEAFF,TGTGCCAGTAGTATAGGGCAGTTCATGAACACTGAAGCTTTCTTT
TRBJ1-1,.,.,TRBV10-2,CASSSQGSLTEAFF,TGCGCCAGCAGTTCACAGGGCTCCCTCACTGAAGCTTTCTTT
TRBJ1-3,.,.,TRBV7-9,CASSSRGGQGSGNTIYF,TGTGCCAGCAGTAGTAGGGGGGGCCAAGGCTCTGGAAACACCATATATTTT
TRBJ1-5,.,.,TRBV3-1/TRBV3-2,CASSQSHKDYSNQPQHF,TGTGCCAGCAGCCAATCGCACAAAGATTATAGCAATCAGCCCCAGCATTTT
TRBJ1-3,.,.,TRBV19,CASSKLPSGNTIYF,TGTGCCAGTAGTAAGCTCCCCTCTGGAAACACCATATATTTT
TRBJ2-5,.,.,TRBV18,CASSPRYVQETQYF,TGTGCCAGCTCACCTCGGTACGTCCAAGAGACCCAGTACTTC
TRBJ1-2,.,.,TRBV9,CASSVEARNANYGYTF,TGTGCCAGCAGCGTAGAGGCGCGGAACGCTAACTATGGCTACACCTTC
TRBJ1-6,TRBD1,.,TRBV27,CASSFGTGWGSPLHF,TGTGCCAGCAGTTTCGGGACAGGGTGGGGTTCACCCCTCCACTTT
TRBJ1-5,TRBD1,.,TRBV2,CASQDRGVRQPQHF,TGTGCCAGCCAGGACAGGGGAGTTCGTCAGCCCCAGCATTTT
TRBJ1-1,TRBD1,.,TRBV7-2,CASSPTGRTEAFF,TGTGCCAGCAGCCCGACAGGGAGAACTGAAGCTTTCTTT
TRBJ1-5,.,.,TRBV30,CAWSGWGGQPQHF,TGTGCCTGGAGTGGGTGGGGAGGGCAGCCCCAGCATTTT
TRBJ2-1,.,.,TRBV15,CATSRDFYNEQFF,TGTGCCACCAGCAGGGACTTTTACAATGAGCAGTTCTTC
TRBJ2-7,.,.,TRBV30,CAWSPRDEQYF,TGTGCCTGGAGTCCCCGGGACGAGCAGTACTTC
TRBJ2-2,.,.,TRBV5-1,CASREGDRSANTGELFF,TGCGCCAGCAGGGAAGGAGACAGGAGCGCGAACACCGGGGAGCTGTTTTTT
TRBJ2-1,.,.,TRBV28,CASSLQRPSSYNEQFF,TGTGCCAGCAGTTTACAACGGCCTAGCTCCTACAATGAGCAGTTCTTC
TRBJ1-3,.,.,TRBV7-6,CASSRAGGSGNTIYF,TGTGCCAGCAGCCGGGCCGGGGGGTCTGGAAACACCATATATTTT
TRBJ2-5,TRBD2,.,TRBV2,CASSRGTSGRDETQYF,TGTGCCAGCAGCCGCGGGACTAGCGGGAGAGACGAGACCCAGTACTTC
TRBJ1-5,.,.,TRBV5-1,CASSPEGQPQHF,TGCGCCAGCAGCCCCGAGGGTCAGCCCCAGCATTTT
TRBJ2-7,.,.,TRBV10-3,CAISERQVNEQYF,TGTGCCATCAGTGAGCGACAGGTAAACGAGCAGTACTTC
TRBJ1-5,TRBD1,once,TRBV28,CASSLRQGYFSNQPQHF,TGTGCCAGCAGCTTGCGACAGGGTTACTTTAGCAATCAGCCCCAGCATTTT
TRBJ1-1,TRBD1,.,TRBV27,CASSLATGQPNTEAFF,TGTGCCAGCAGTTTAGCGACGGGACAGCCGAACACTGAAGCTTTCTTT
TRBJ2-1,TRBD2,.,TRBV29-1,CSVERDLGNEQFF,TGCAGCGTAGAGCGGGATCTAGGGAATGAGCAGTTCTTC
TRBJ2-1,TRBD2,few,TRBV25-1,CASSGGLAGRSEQFF,TGTGCCAGCAGTGGGGGACTAGCGGGAAGGAGTGAGCAGTTCTTC
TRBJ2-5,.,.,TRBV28,CASWERREETQYF,TGTGCCAGCTGGGAGAGAAGGGAAGAGACCCAGTACTTC
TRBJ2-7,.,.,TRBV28,CASSQGDSSYEQYF,TGTGCCAGCAGTCAGGGCGATAGCTCCTACGAGCAGTACTTC
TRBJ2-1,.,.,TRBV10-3,CATTQPETRVGNEQFF,TGTGCCACCACGCAGCCAGAGACTAGGGTCGGCAATGAGCAGTTCTTC
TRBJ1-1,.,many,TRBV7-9,CASLLTGGPNTEAFF,TGTGCCAGCCTACTAACCGGGGGGCCAAACACTGAAGCTTTCTTT
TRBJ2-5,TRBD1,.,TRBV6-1,CASSEPQGMETQYF,TGTGCCAGCAGTGAACCACAGGGGATGGAGACCCAGTACTTC
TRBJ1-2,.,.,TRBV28,CASSLLGGHGSLSGYTF,TGTGCCAGCAGTTTGCTAGGGGGACATGGGAGTTTGAGTGGCTACACCTTC
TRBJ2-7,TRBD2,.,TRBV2,CASSEGDGRARKEQYF,TGTGCCAGCAGTGAAGGGGACGGGAGGGCCAGGAAGGAGCAGTACTTC
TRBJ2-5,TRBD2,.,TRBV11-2,CASSSSSGRGGETQYF,TGTGCCAGCAGCTCCTCAAGCGGGAGAGGTGGAGAGACCCAGTACTTC
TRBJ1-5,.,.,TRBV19,CASRDGQRDQPQHF,TGTGCCAGTCGGGATGGACAGAGGGATCAGCCCCAGCATTTT
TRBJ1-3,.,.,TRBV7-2,CASSWPGGDRIYF,TGTGCCAGCAGCTGGCCGGGGGGGGATCGGATATATTTT
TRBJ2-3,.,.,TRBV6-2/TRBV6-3,CASSPRGAGVGPDTQYF,TGTGCCAGCAGCCCTCGGGGGGCGGGAGTCGGGCCAGATACGCAGTATTTT
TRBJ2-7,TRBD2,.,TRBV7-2,CASSFSGLASTEQYF,TGTGCCAGCAGCTTCTCGGGACTAGCTTCAACGGAGCAGTACTTC
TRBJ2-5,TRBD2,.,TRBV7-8,CASSPRSGREEETQYF,TGTGCCAGCAGCCCCCGGAGCGGGAGGGAAGAAGAGACCCAGTACTTC
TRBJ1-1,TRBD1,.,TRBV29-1,CSSREGATYTEAFF,TGCAGCTCCCGGGAGGGGGCCACTTACACTGAAGCTTTCTTT
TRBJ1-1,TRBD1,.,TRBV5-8,CASSLDRVTEAFF,TGTGCCAGCAGTCTTGACAGGGTCACTGAAGCTTTCTTT
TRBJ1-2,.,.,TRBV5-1,CASGPGNYGYTF,TGCGCCAGCGGACCGGGGAACTATGGCTACACCTTC
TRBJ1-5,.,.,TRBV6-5,CASSPTGGNQPQHF,TGTGCCAGCAGTCCAACCGGGGGCAATCAGCCCCAGCATTTT
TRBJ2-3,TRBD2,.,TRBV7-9,CASSLGASGRALRGDTQYF,TGTGCCAGCAGCTTAGGGGCTAGCGGGAGGGCCCTCCGTGGGGATACGCAGTATTTT
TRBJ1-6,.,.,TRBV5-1,CASSYQAGNNSPLHF,TGCGCCAGCAGCTACCAAGCGGGTAATAATTCACCCCTCCACTTT
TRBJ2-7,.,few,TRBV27,CASSSNRVEQYF,TGTGCCAGCAGTTCAAACAGGGTAGAGCAGTACTTC
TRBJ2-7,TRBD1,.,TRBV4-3,CASSQTGTATYEQYF,TGCGCCAGCAGCCAGACCGGGACAGCTACCTACGAGCAGTACTTC
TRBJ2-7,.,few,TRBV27,CASSPTLSYEQYF,TGTGCCAGCAGTCCGACATTGTCCTACGAGCAGTACTTC
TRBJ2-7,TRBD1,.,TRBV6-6,CASSYSRDRGYEQYF,TGTGCCAGCAGTTACTCCCGGGACAGGGGTTACGAGCAGTACTTC
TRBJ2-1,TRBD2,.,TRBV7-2,CASSLGLAGYNEQFF,TGTGCCAGCAGCTTAGGCCTAGCGGGCTACAATGAGCAGTTCTTC